A single sample gave rise to the 27 T cell receptor beta chains below, sequenced in a study of blood T cell repertoires in COVID-19. The protocol was immunoSEQ multiplex PCR, while the TCRdb copy is restricted to in-frame clones and leaves out a portion. The table records tens of thousands of clones, about 88% of them present only once. The specimen was peripheral blood. The receptors were gathered from a woman aged 55-70 years with active COVID-19.

V is TRBV2 and J is TRBJ2-3, with D possibly matching TRBD2 (7 bases). CDR1 and CDR2 from the germline V gene are SNHLY and FYNNEI. The V gene lost 2 bases and the J gene lost 4 bases, with 37 bases spanning the gap. The CDR3 runs 23 residues. This chain's CDR3 is CASSEPQGGGGLGILQRADTQYF. The CDR3 DNA sequence: TGTGCCAGCAGTGAACCCCAGGGTGGGGGCGGACTAGGTATCTTACAAAGGGCAGATACGCAGTATTTT.

The chain links TRBV9 to TRBJ2-5; D perhaps matches TRBD2 (5 bases). CDR1 is SGDLS and CDR2 is YYNGEE in the germline V gene. CDR3 size: 14 residues. With 0 bases removed from V and 5 bases from J, the gap between germline ends came to 11 bases. The CDR3 protein is CASSVEARGETQYF. The CDR3 nucleotides read TGTGCCAGCAGCGTAGAGGCCAGAGGGGAGACCCAGTACTTC.

The chain is built from TRBV3-1 (or the pseudogene TRBV3-2) and TRBJ2-2; TRBD2 might be the D (7 bases). This CDR3 comprises 15 residues. The V gene's germline CDR1 is LGHDT and CDR2 YNNKEL (reference sequence). V lost 5 bases and J lost 4, with 14 bases in between. The CDR3 spells CASSGGGAVTGELFF. DNA of the CDR3: TGTGCCAGCAGCGGAGGGGGGGCCGTCACCGGGGAGCTGTTTTTT.

J is TRBJ1-2 and V is TRBV25-1, with D perhaps TRBD1 (5 bases). Germline loops: CDR1 MGHDK, CDR2 SYGVNS. V lost 5 bases and J 3 bases, leaving 19 bases between the germline ends. This CDR3 contains 16 residues. The DNA of the CDR3 is TGTGCCAGCAGTCCTCCCTCTATGGGGCCGTACTATGGCTACACCTTC. This codes for CASSPPSMGPYYGYTF.

The V call is TRBV19, the J call TRBJ1-4, with D unresolved. V dropped 1 base and J dropped 8 bases, with 8 bases sitting between them. Germline assignment: CDR1 LNHDA and CDR2 SQIVND (reference sequence). The CDR3 consists of 13 residues. The chain's CDR3 is CASSIAPGEKLFF. The CDR3 DNA reads as TGTGCCAGTAGTATAGCCCCGGGGGAAAAACTGTTTTTT.

CDR3 protein: CASSVFPACVFLSGGGELFF. The CDR3 DNA sequence: TGTGCCAGCAGTGTTTTTCCTGCGTGCGTCTTCCTAAGTGGCGGTGGGGAGCTGTTTTTT. The chain carries TRBV6-2 or TRBV6-3 and TRBJ2-2; D remains ambiguous. The V and J ends lost 5 bases and 8 bases respectively, with 33 bases between them. This CDR3 region has 20 residues. In germline, CDR1 is MNHEY, CDR2 SVGEGT.

The chain couples TRBV5-1 to TRBJ2-1; D might be TRBD1 (5 bases). This CDR3 is built from 15 residues. Germline values: CDR1 SGHRS, CDR2 YFSETQ. V lost 4 bases to trimming and J lost 4 bases, with 15 bases between them. The CDR3: CASSPVRAHYNEQFF. The CDR3 DNA sequence: TGCGCCAGCAGCCCGGTCAGGGCCCATTACAATGAGCAGTTCTTC.

This clone was counted a few times. The rearrangement links TRBV5-5 to TRBJ1-1; TRBD1 agrees at 7 bases. Germline values: CDR1 SGHKS, CDR2 YYEKEE (reference sequence). Germline trimming cut 3 bases from V and 5 bases from J; bases unmatched to any gene: 7. The CDR3 runs to 14 residues. In nucleotides, the CDR3 is TGTGCCAGCAGCTCCAGACAGGGTTTGACTGAAGCTTTCTTT. This sequence encodes CASSSRQGLTEAFF.

The chain couples TRBV18 to TRBJ2-1; 9 bases fit TRBD2. V was pared by 6 bases and J by 14 bases, with 5 bases of the junction left unmatched. The CDR3 consists of 11 residues. The germline V gene has CDR1 KGHSH and CDR2 LQKENI. CDR3 in amino acids: CASSPAGGKFF. The CDR3 nucleotides read TGTGCCAGCTCCCCCGCGGGGGGGAAGTTCTTC.

V is TRBV2 and J is TRBJ2-3; the D gene is possibly TRBD2 (6 bases). CDR3 length equals 12 residues. The germline V gene encodes CDR1 SNHLY and CDR2 FYNNEI. Trimming took 8 bases from V and 7 from J, leaving 13 bases between them. Here the CDR3 reads CASRLEVYTQYF. Written as DNA, the CDR3 is TGTGCCAGCCGACTAGAAGTGTATACGCAGTATTTT.

The rearrangement joins TRBV27 to TRBJ2-3; D uncertain. Trimming took 0 bases from V and 4 from J, leaving 11 bases between them. Germline values: CDR1 MNHEY, CDR2 SMNVEV (reference sequence). The CDR3 is 15 residues long. For the CDR3, the DNA is TGTGCCAGCAGTTTATCGAGTGGCAGGCCAGATACGCAGTATTTT. Its protein is CASSLSSGRPDTQYF.

V gene TRBV27 combines with J gene TRBJ1-5, with TRBD1 as a possible D gene (5 bases). The CDR3 extends over 20 amino acids. Deletions cut 2 bases from V and 0 bases from J, with 23 bases between. CDR1 MNHEY and CDR2 SMNVEV come from the germline V gene (reference sequence). The CDR3 loop is CASSLLGRGRDPYSNQPQHF. CDR3 bases: TGTGCCAGCAGTTTACTTGGACGGGGGAGGGACCCTTATAGCAATCAGCCCCAGCATTTT.

This clone has only one observation. The chain has TRBV11-1 and TRBJ2-2; no clear D gene. Deletions cut 1 base from V and 1 base from J, with 10 bases between. The CDR3 length is 16 residues. Per germline, CDR1 SGHAT and CDR2 FQDESV (reference sequence). The CDR3, as DNA: TGTGCCAGCAGCTTAGATAGGCAGGTGAACACCGGGGAGCTGTTTTTT. Translated: CASSLDRQVNTGELFF. Supplemented by reference TRBV11-1 and TRBJ2-2, the full variable domain reads EAEVAQSPRYKITEKSQAVAFWCDPISGHATLYWYRQILGQGPELLVQFQDESVVDDSQLPKDRFSAERLKGVDSTLKIQPAELGDSAMYLCASSLDRQVNTGELFFGEGSRLTVL.

This clone is a singleton in its sample. J is TRBJ1-2 and V is TRBV5-6; D call uncertain. The V end was cut by 0 bases, the J end by 2 bases, with 8 bases between. This CDR3 contains 14 residues. Germline CDR1 and CDR2: SGHDT and YYEEEE. CDR3 bases: TGTGCCAGCAGCTTGGTAGGCGGCAACTATGGCTACACCTTC. It encodes CASSLVGGNYGYTF. Variable domain in full (rest from reference TRBV5-6 and TRBJ1-2): DAGVTQSPTHLIKTRGQQVTLRCSPKSGHDTVSWYQQALGQGPQFIFQYYEEEERQRGNFPDRFSGHQFPNYSSELNVNALLLGDSALYLCASSLVGGNYGYTFGSGTRLTVV.

The chain links TRBV6-2 or TRBV6-3 to TRBJ1-1, with a weak D call TRBD1 (5 bases). Looked up from germline, CDR1 is MNHEY and CDR2 is SVGEGT. The CDR3 is 15 amino acids. Trimming removed 4 bases at V and 0 bases at J, with 12 bases between. CDR3 sequence (DNA): TGTGCCAGCAGTTTGCACGGGGGAGTGAACACTGAAGCTTTCTTT. Protein: CASSLHGGVNTEAFF.

This clone was seen a handful of times. V gene TRBV4-2 combines with J gene TRBJ1-5; possible D gene TRBD1, 5 bases. Trimming shortened V by 5 bases and J by 7 bases, and 18 bases separated the two germline ends. Germline V gene data show CDR1 as LGHNA and CDR2 as YNFKEQ. The CDR3 consists of 15 residues. CDR3 in DNA: TGTGCCAGCAGCTCCCAGGGTGGCTCTGGCCAGCCCCAGCATTTT. Its translation: CASSSQGGSGQPQHF.

The chain uses TRBV4-3 and TRBJ2-7, with 12 bases lining up with TRBD2. Germline V CDR1 and CDR2: LGHNA, YSLEER. This CDR3 comprises 18 residues. V was clipped by 1 base and J by 2 bases; unmatched bases: 9. For the CDR3, the DNA is TGCGCCAGCAGCCAAGTACTAGCGGGGGGACTACCCCCCTACGAGCAGTACTTC. Translated, it gives CASSQVLAGGLPPYEQYF.

As concerns this clone: Distinct nucleotide sequences in the sample also encode this CDR3. The genes are TRBV5-1 and TRBJ1-4; D not resolved. Deletions cut 1 base from V and 2 bases from J, with 6 bases between. CDR1 is SGHRS, CDR2 YFSETQ, per germline. The length of the CDR3 is 14 residues. CDR3 amino acids: CASSLTGTNEKLFF. The CDR3 DNA reads as TGCGCCAGCAGCTTGACGGGTACTAATGAAAAACTGTTTTTT. Using reference TRBV5-1 and TRBJ1-4 for the parts outside the CDR3, the full variable domain is KAGVTQTPRYLIKTRGQQVTLSCSPISGHRSVSWYQQTPGQGLQFLFEYFSETQRNKGNFPGRFSGRQFSNSRSEMNVSTLELGDSALYLCASSLTGTNEKLFFGSGTQLSVL.

The J gene is TRBJ2-1, the V gene TRBV19; 9 bases map to TRBD1. CDR3 length equals 15 residues. The germline V gene encodes CDR1 LNHDA and CDR2 SQIVND (reference sequence). With V trimmed by 9 bases and J by 6 bases, 12 bases remained unmatched. The CDR3: CASRDTGGLVNEQFF. The CDR3 nucleotides read TGTGCCAGCCGAGACACAGGGGGCTTGGTCAATGAGCAGTTCTTC.

The V and J genes are TRBV6-1 and TRBJ2-5; the match to TRBD1 covers 9 bases. Germline CDR1 MNHNS, CDR2 SASEGT. The V segment lost 3 bases and the J segment 4 bases; nucleotides outside the gene matches: 6. This CDR3 spans 15 amino acids. For the CDR3, the DNA is TGTGCCAGCAGTGATGGACAGGGGAGAGGAGAGACCCAGTACTTC. This encodes CASSDGQGRGETQYF.

This sequence joins TRBV11-2 and TRBJ2-7, with TRBD2 matching 12 bases. This CDR3 comprises 14 residues. The V and J ends lost 5 bases and 6 bases, in that order; junction bases with no gene match: 5. From germline, CDR1 is SGHAT and CDR2 FQNNGV. CDR3 amino acids: CASSPSGGAFEQYF. The CDR3 nucleotides are TGTGCCAGCAGCCCTAGCGGGGGGGCCTTCGAGCAGTACTTC.

This chain's CDR3 is CASSFSQTGPNTEAFF. DNA of the CDR3: TGTGCCAGCAGCTTCTCACAGACAGGTCCGAACACTGAAGCTTTCTTT. The chain uses TRBV7-9 and TRBJ1-1; possibly TRBD1 for D (6 bases). CDR1 is SEHNR, CDR2 FQNEAQ, per germline (reference sequence). The CDR3 is 16 residues long. Trimming took 3 bases from V and 1 from J, leaving 15 bases between them.

The chain links TRBV2 to TRBJ2-3; 16 nucleotides line up with TRBD2. In germline, CDR1 is SNHLY, CDR2 FYNNEI. This CDR3 region has 16 residues. Unmatched junction bases numbered 4, after V lost 7 bases and J lost 3 bases. The CDR3 spells CASKQGLAGGTDTQYF. CDR3 DNA sequence: TGTGCCAGCAAACAGGGACTAGCGGGGGGGACAGATACGCAGTATTTT. Full variable domain (missing parts from reference TRBV2 and TRBJ2-3): EPEVTQTPSHQVTQMGQEVILRCVPISNHLYFYWYRQILGQKVEFLVSFYNNEISEKSEIFDDQFSVERPDGSNFTLKIRSTKLEDSAMYFCASKQGLAGGTDTQYFGPGTRLTVL.

The chain links TRBV3-1 (or the pseudogene TRBV3-2) to TRBJ1-3, with a weak D call TRBD1 (5 bases). Germline V CDR1 and CDR2: LGHDT, YNNKEL (reference sequence). The CDR3 runs to 17 residues. Between the trimmed V and J ends, which lost 1 base and 0 bases, there was a span of 13 bases. CDR3 nucleotide sequence: TGTGCCAGCAGCCAAGCCAACAGGCTCCTCTCTGGAAACACCATATATTTT. Its translation: CASSQANRLLSGNTIYF.

This clone is a singleton in its sample. This chain links TRBV10-3 with TRBJ2-3, with D possibly TRBD2 on 5 matching bases. With 9 bases removed from V and 2 bases from J, the gap between germline ends came to 9 bases. The CDR3 runs to 12 residues. The germline V gene encodes CDR1 ENHRY and CDR2 SYGVKD. Here the CDR3 reads CAIRGYTDTQYF. As DNA, the CDR3 is TGTGCCATTCGGGGATACACAGATACGCAGTATTTT.

This chain joins TRBV10-3 and TRBJ2-1; TRBD2 matches at 11 bases. Germline CDR1 is ENHRY and CDR2 is SYGVKD. Losses at the gene ends were 3 bases for V and 4 bases for J; bases not matched to a gene: 2. The CDR3 is made up of 15 amino acids. CDR3 in DNA: TGTGCCATCAGTGATAGCGGGGGGGTGTACAATGAGCAGTTCTTC. This sequence encodes CAISDSGGVYNEQFF.

The chain links TRBV6-2 or TRBV6-3 to TRBJ2-3, with a tentative D call TRBD2 (6 bases). Germline loops: CDR1 MNHEY, CDR2 SVGEGT. The length of the CDR3 is 15 residues. The V end lost 0 bases, the J end lost 3 bases, and 10 bases lay between the germline ends. The CDR3 coding sequence is TGTGCCAGCAGTTACTCGCGGGGTAGAACAGATACGCAGTATTTT. It specifies CASSYSRGRTDTQYF.